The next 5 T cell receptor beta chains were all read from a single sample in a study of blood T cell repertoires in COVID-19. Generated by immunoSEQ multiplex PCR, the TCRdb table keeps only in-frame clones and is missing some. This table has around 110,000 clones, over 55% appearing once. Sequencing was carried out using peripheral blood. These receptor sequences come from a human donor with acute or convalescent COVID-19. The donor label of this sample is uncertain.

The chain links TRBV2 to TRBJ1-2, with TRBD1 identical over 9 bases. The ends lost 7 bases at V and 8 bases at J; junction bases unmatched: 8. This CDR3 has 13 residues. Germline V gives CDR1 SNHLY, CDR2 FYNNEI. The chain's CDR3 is CASTLTGGGGYTF. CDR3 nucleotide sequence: TGTGCCAGCACCTTGACAGGGGGAGGCGGCTACACCTTC. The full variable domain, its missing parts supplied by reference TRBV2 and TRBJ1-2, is EPEVTQTPSHQVTQMGQEVILRCVPISNHLYFYWYRQILGQKVEFLVSFYNNEISEKSEIFDDQFSVERPDGSNFTLKIRSTKLEDSAMYFCASTLTGGGGYTFGSGTRLTVV.

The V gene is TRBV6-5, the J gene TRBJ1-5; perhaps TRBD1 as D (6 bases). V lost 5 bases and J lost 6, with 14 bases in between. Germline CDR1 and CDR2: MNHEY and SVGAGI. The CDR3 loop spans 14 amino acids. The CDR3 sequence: CASSNFEGVQPQHF. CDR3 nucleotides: TGTGCCAGCAGTAATTTCGAGGGGGTTCAGCCCCAGCATTTT.

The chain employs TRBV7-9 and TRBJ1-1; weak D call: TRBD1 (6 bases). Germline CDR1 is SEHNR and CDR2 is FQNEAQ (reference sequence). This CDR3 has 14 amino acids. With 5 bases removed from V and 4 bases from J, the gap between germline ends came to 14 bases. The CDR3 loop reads CASSPRGGRTEAFF. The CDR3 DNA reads TGTGCCAGCAGCCCACGGGGGGGCCGCACTGAAGCTTTCTTT.

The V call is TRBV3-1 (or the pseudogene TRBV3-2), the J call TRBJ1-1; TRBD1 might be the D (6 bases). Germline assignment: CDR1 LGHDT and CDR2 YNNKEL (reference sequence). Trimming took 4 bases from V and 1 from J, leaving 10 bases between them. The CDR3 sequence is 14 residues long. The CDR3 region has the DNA TGTGCCAGCAGCCTGACAGGAAAGAACACTGAAGCTTTCTTT. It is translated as CASSLTGKNTEAFF.

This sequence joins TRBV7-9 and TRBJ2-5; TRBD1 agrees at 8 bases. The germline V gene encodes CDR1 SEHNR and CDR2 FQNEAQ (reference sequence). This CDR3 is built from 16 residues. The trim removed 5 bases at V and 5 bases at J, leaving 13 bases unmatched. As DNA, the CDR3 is TGTGCCAGCAGCATCGGGACAGGCGGCCCCCGGGAGACCCAGTACTTC. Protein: CASSIGTGGPRETQYF.